The table lists the clone carrying this TCR beta chain with a few counts. The table came from immunoSEQ multiplex PCR; TCRdb's copy has only in-frame clones and leaves some out. The sample contains 100,000 or so clones, 95% to 96% of which appear only once. This sample stems from a study of technical replicates of blood from a handful of donors. Germline CDR1 SGHRS, CDR2 YFSETQ. V lost 0 bases and J lost 6; bases outside the gene matches: 2. The CDR3 runs 14 residues. This TCR was recovered from a human donor in good health. The specimen sequenced was T cells isolated from PBMCs. V gene TRBV5-1 combines with J gene TRBJ2-4; 8 bases align to TRBD1. CDR3 sequence (DNA): TGCGCCAGCAGCTTGGGACAGGGGAGAAACATTCAGTACTTC. Translated: CASSLGQGRNIQYF.